What follows are 11 T cell receptor beta chains derived from one specimen sequenced in a study of blood T cell repertoires in COVID-19. Measured with immunoSEQ multiplex PCR; TCRdb has only the in-frame clones, and not every one. Of some 320,000 clones listed, around 85% are singletons. Sequenced: peripheral blood. The receptors stem from a human donor in a cohort sampled during active COVID-19.

The gene calls are TRBV2 and TRBJ2-7; D might be TRBD1 (5 bases). Germline V gene lookup returns CDR1 SNHLY and CDR2 FYNNEI. V dropped 3 bases and J dropped 5 bases, with 11 bases sitting between them. This CDR3 comprises 13 residues. The CDR3 protein is CASSDFQGHEQYF. The CDR3 nucleotides are TGTGCCAGCAGTGATTTCCAGGGCCACGAGCAGTACTTC.

The chain couples TRBV6-6 to TRBJ2-2; no firm D call. The germline gives CDR1 MNHNY, CDR2 SVGAGI (reference sequence). V was trimmed by 6 bases and J by 4 bases, leaving 3 bases between them. The CDR3 extends over 11 amino acids. The CDR3 protein is CASSFTGELFF. Here the CDR3 DNA reads TGTGCCAGCAGCTTCACCGGGGAGCTGTTTTTT.

Concerning this clone: At one end the junction does not follow the germline gene, possibly because of a read error. The rearrangement links TRBV6-4 to TRBJ1-2, with unresolved D. Germline CDR1 reads MRHNA; CDR2 reads SNTAGT. The CDR3 has 15 amino acids. The CDR3 protein is CASSAEGTLNYGYTF. CDR3 DNA: TGTGCCAGTAGTGCGGAGGGAACCTTAAACTATGGCTACACCTTC.

The V call is TRBV4-2, the J call TRBJ1-4; the D gene is possibly TRBD1 (6 bases). The germline V gene encodes CDR1 LGHNA and CDR2 YNFKEQ. CDR3 size: 15 residues. V was shortened by 4 bases and J by 5 bases, with 14 bases between the two germline ends. In nucleotides, the CDR3 is TGTGCCAGCAGCCCTCAAAGGACAGAAAATGAAAAACTGTTTTTT. It is translated as CASSPQRTENEKLFF.

V usage is TRBV30 and J usage is TRBJ2-2; 10 nucleotides align to TRBD1. Germline CDR1 GTSNPN, CDR2 SVGIG (reference sequence). V lost 5 bases and J lost 4; bases outside the gene matches: 1. CDR3 length: 13 amino acids. CDR3 in amino acids: CAWDRGLTGELFF. The CDR3 nucleotides are TGTGCCTGGGACAGGGGGCTCACCGGGGAGCTGTTTTTT.

This chain links TRBV28 with TRBJ2-7; TRBD1 matches at 7 bases. The CDR3 spans 13 residues. The V gene's germline CDR1 is MDHEN and CDR2 SYDVKM. The V and J ends lost 2 bases and 5 bases, in that order; junction bases with no gene match: 3. The CDR3 loop reads CASSLNRGDEQYF. The CDR3 DNA sequence: TGTGCCAGCAGTTTAAACAGGGGTGACGAGCAGTACTTC.

The rearrangement joins TRBV5-6 to TRBJ2-3; TRBD2 agrees at 7 bases. Germline V gene data show CDR1 as SGHDT and CDR2 as YYEEEE. The V gene end was trimmed by 0 bases and the J gene end by 4 bases; junction bases not matched to a gene: 5. The CDR3 loop spans 15 amino acids. The CDR3 sequence is CASSLERGESDTQYF. CDR3 sequence (DNA): TGTGCCAGCAGCTTGGAACGGGGGGAGTCAGATACGCAGTATTTT.

This rearrangement joins TRBV27 to TRBJ1-1, with D unclear. Trimming shortened V by 4 bases and J by 5 bases, and 5 bases separated the two germline ends. The CDR3 totals 11 residues. CDR1 and CDR2 from the germline V gene are MNHEY and SMNVEV (reference sequence). The CDR3 DNA reads as TGTGCCAGCAGTTCGGGGACTGAAGCTTTCTTT. It yields the protein CASSSGTEAFF.

The chain has TRBV29-1 and TRBJ1-2; TRBD1 matches 9 bases. The CDR3 consists of 14 residues. Germline V CDR1 and CDR2: SQVTM, ANQGSEA. Trimming at V came to 4 bases and at J to 7 bases, leaving 10 bases not matched to a gene. CDR3 in amino acids: CSVGPGQGFGGYTF. In DNA form, the CDR3 reads TGCAGCGTTGGGCCGGGACAGGGATTCGGTGGCTACACCTTC. Drawing the rest from reference TRBV29-1 and TRBJ1-2, the complete variable domain is SAVISQKPSRDICQRGTSLTIQCQVDSQVTMMFWYRQQPGQSLTLIATANQGSEATYESGFVIDKFPISRPNLTFSTLTVSNMSPEDSSIYLCSVGPGQGFGGYTFGSGTRLTVV.

The chain combines TRBV2 with TRBJ2-2; no firm D call. CDR3 length equals 13 residues. CDR1 SNHLY and CDR2 FYNNEI come from the germline V gene. Trimming left V 7 bases short and J 4 bases short, with 10 bases between. CDR3 sequence (DNA): TGTGCCAGCAAGGTTTACAGCACCGGGGAGCTGTTTTTT. Protein: CASKVYSTGELFF.

The J gene is TRBJ1-5, the V gene TRBV2; a possible D gene is TRBD1 (5 bases). The CDR3 covers 13 residues. The ends were cut back, 5 bases at V and 6 bases at J, with 11 bases in the middle. Germline CDR1 reads SNHLY; CDR2 reads FYNNEI. The CDR3 nucleotides are TGTGCCAGCAGTCCGCAGGGTCCTCAGCCCCAGCATTTT. Its protein is CASSPQGPQPQHF.